Listed below are T cell receptor beta chains from one sample, sequenced in a study of Graves' ophthalmopathy and Graves' hyperthyroidism. One entry per CDR3 protein results from TCRdb running MiXCR on the multiplex PCR reads. This table has 300,000 to 350,000 distinct CDR3 sequences, roughly a sixth appearing once. The sequenced sample consisted of peripheral blood. The receptors shown here come from an adult man with Graves' ophthalmopathy. The CDR3 runs from the conserved cysteine through the conserved F or W. A D gene is named only where the DNA matches it firmly. For some rows the clone size is stated as once, few or many, or as a class when expanded; others skip it.

d_call: TRBD1
clone_size: many
v_call: TRBV5-1
j_call: TRBJ2-7
cdr3_nt: TGCGCCAGCAGCATCGGACAGGGACGGGTCTACGAGCAGTACTTC
cdr3_aa: CASSIGQGRVYEQYF

d_call: TRBD1
clone_size: many
v_call: TRBV7-2
j_call: TRBJ2-7
cdr3_nt: TGTGCCAGCAGCTTCTCCGGGACAGGGTCCTACGAGCAGTACTTC
cdr3_aa: CASSFSGTGSYEQYF

d_call: NA
clone_size: many
v_call: TRBV27
j_call: TRBJ1-2
cdr3_nt: TGTGCCAGCAGTTTATCGCGGGGCTATGGCTACACCTTC
cdr3_aa: CASSLSRGYGYTF

d_call: TRBD1
clone_size: many
v_call: TRBV20-1
j_call: TRBJ2-5
cdr3_nt: TGCAGTGCCGCCGCTAGGGGGCCAGAGACCCAGTACTTC
cdr3_aa: CSAAARGPETQYF

d_call: NA
clone_size: many
v_call: TRBV18
j_call: TRBJ1-6
cdr3_nt: TGTGCCAGCTCAGATGATAATTCACCCCTCCACTTT
cdr3_aa: CASSDDNSPLHF

d_call: NA
clone_size: many
v_call: TRBV11-2
j_call: TRBJ2-7
cdr3_nt: TGTGCCAGCAGCCCGCCACCTGGGCACGGGCTGGAGAACGAGCAGTACTTC
cdr3_aa: CASSPPPGHGLENEQYF

d_call: TRBD1
clone_size: many
v_call: TRBV6-5
j_call: TRBJ1-5
cdr3_nt: TGTGCCAGCAGTCAGGGACAGTTAAACAATCAGCCCCAGCATTTT
cdr3_aa: CASSQGQLNNQPQHF

d_call: NA
clone_size: many
v_call: TRBV15
j_call: TRBJ2-2
cdr3_nt: TGTGCCACCACCTCGAACACCGGGGAGCTGTTTTTT
cdr3_aa: CATTSNTGELFF

d_call: NA
clone_size: many
v_call: TRBV27
j_call: TRBJ1-1
cdr3_nt: TGTGCCAGCATCCCCGGCAGGGCACAGAACACTGAAGCTTTCTTT
cdr3_aa: CASIPGRAQNTEAFF

d_call: TRBD1
clone_size: many
v_call: TRBV5-1
j_call: TRBJ2-2
cdr3_nt: TGCGCCAGCGGGGGACAGGGCACCGGGGAGCTGTTTTTT
cdr3_aa: CASGGQGTGELFF

d_call: TRBD2
clone_size: many
v_call: TRBV11-1
j_call: TRBJ2-5
cdr3_nt: TGTGCCAGCAGAGAGGGGACTAGCTCGGCGGAGACCCAGTACTTC
cdr3_aa: CASREGTSSAETQYF

d_call: TRBD1
clone_size: many
v_call: TRBV6-2/TRBV6-3
j_call: TRBJ1-1
cdr3_nt: TGTGCCAGCAGTAGACAGGGCTCCACTGAAGCTTTCTTT
cdr3_aa: CASSRQGSTEAFF

d_call: NA
clone_size: many
v_call: TRBV6-1
j_call: TRBJ2-7
cdr3_nt: TGTGCCAGCACCCGGGACTTACGCTACGAGCAGTACTTC
cdr3_aa: CASTRDLRYEQYF

d_call: TRBD1
clone_size: NA
v_call: TRBV7-9
j_call: TRBJ1-1
cdr3_nt: TGTGCCAGCAGCCCCGGGACAGGGTTCGCTGAAGCTTTCTTT
cdr3_aa: CASSPGTGFAEAFF

d_call: NA
clone_size: many
v_call: TRBV6-2/TRBV6-3
j_call: TRBJ2-7
cdr3_nt: TGTGCCTCGTGGGACCCAGCCACCGGCGAGCAGTACTTC
cdr3_aa: CASWDPATGEQYF

d_call: NA
clone_size: many
v_call: TRBV11-2
j_call: TRBJ1-1
cdr3_nt: TGTGCCAGCAGCTTGGGACTCGGCTTGAACACTGAAGCTTTCTTT
cdr3_aa: CASSLGLGLNTEAFF

d_call: NA
clone_size: once
v_call: TRBV11-2
j_call: TRBJ2-2
cdr3_nt: TGTGCCAGCAGCGCGACAGGTTGGGTCGGGGAGCTGTTTTTT
cdr3_aa: CASSATGWVGELFF

d_call: NA
clone_size: many
v_call: TRBV19
j_call: TRBJ2-2
cdr3_nt: TGTGCCAGTAGTATAGCTGGGAACACCGGGGAGCTGTTTTTT
cdr3_aa: CASSIAGNTGELFF

d_call: NA
clone_size: many
v_call: TRBV27
j_call: TRBJ1-3
cdr3_nt: TGTGCCAGCAGTTTAGGAGGGAACGGAAACACCATATATTTT
cdr3_aa: CASSLGGNGNTIYF

d_call: TRBD1
clone_size: NA
v_call: TRBV30
j_call: TRBJ2-5
cdr3_nt: TGTGCCTGGAGTGGGACAGGGCAACTCCAAGAGACCCAGTACTTC
cdr3_aa: CAWSGTGQLQETQYF

d_call: NA
clone_size: many
v_call: TRBV19
j_call: TRBJ2-7
cdr3_nt: TGTGCCAGTAGTTCGACACCGATTCCCTACGAGCAGTACTTC
cdr3_aa: CASSSTPIPYEQYF

d_call: NA
clone_size: few
v_call: TRBV10-3
j_call: TRBJ1-6
cdr3_nt: TGTGCCATCAGTGAGGCCAGGGATTCACCCCTCCACTTT
cdr3_aa: CAISEARDSPLHF

d_call: NA
clone_size: many
v_call: TRBV6-2/TRBV6-3
j_call: TRBJ2-6
cdr3_nt: TGTGCCAGCAGTTCCACGGGACAACTCTCTGGGGCCAACGTCCTGACTTTC
cdr3_aa: CASSSTGQLSGANVLTF